This TCR beta chain was profiled in a study of Ad26.COV2.S vaccination and SARS-CoV-2 variants. Study results and caveats: Estimates derived from TCR breadth and depth analyses may have underestimated total T cell responses. Vaccine recipients posted higher spike-specific TCR breadth than their placebo counterparts. With respect to non-spike TCR breadth, vaccine and placebo recipients were similar.

Some clones are missing from TCRdb's copy, which holds only in-frame ones; the method was immunoSEQ multiplex PCR. The sample has 350,000 to 450,000 clones, 92% seen once. Turning to this clone: The antigen is not known.

V was clipped by 4 bases and J by 7 bases, with 16 bases between them. CDR1 is LGHDT and CDR2 is YNNKEL in the germline V gene (reference sequence). There are 15 residues in the CDR3. This TCR derives from a human donor who had recovered from COVID-19. V and J are TRBV3-1 (or the pseudogene TRBV3-2) and TRBJ2-2; D possibly corresponds to TRBD1 (5 bases). Sequencing used peripheral blood, obtained after recovery from COVID-19. The CDR3 is CASSLEQVPLGELFF. The CDR3 DNA reads as TGTGCCAGCAGCCTAGAACAGGTCCCCCTCGGGGAGCTGTTTTTT.